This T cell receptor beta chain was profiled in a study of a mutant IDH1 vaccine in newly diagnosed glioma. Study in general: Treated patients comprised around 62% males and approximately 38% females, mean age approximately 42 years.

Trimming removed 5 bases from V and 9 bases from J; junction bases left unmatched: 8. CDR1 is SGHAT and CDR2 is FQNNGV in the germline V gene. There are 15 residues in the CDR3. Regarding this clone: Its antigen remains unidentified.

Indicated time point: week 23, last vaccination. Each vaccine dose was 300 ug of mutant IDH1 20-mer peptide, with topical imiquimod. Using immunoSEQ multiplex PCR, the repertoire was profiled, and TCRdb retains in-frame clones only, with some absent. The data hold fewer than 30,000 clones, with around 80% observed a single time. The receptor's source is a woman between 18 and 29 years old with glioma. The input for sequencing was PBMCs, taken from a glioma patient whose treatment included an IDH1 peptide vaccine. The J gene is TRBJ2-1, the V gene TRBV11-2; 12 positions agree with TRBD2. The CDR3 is CASSNRLAGDGEQFF. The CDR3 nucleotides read TGTGCCAGCAGCAACCGACTAGCGGGAGACGGTGAGCAGTTCTTC.